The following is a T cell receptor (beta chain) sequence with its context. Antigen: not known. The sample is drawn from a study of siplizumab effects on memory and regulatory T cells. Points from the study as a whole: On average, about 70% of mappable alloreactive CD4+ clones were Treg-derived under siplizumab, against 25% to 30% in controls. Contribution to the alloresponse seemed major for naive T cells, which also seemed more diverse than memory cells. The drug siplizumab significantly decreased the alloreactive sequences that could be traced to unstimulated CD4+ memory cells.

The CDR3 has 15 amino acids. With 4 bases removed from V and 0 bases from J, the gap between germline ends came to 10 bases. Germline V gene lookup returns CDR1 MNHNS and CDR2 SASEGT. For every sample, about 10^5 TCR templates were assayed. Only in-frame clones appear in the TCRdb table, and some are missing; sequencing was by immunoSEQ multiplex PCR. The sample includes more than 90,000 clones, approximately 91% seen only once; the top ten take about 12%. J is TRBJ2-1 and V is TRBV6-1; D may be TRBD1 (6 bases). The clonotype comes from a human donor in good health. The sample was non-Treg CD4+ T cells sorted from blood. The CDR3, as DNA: TGTGCCAGCAGTGTAAGGGGGAGCTCCTACAATGAGCAGTTCTTC. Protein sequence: CASSVRGSSYNEQFF.